This T cell receptor beta chain was documented in a study of T cell changes during pregnancy in multiple sclerosis. Generated by immunoSEQ multiplex PCR, the TCRdb table keeps only in-frame clones and is missing some. The table has tens of thousands of clones, about 90% seen once. The CDR3 runs to 18 residues. Losses at the gene ends were 5 bases for V and 0 bases for J; bases not matched to a gene: 12. From germline, CDR1 is SGHTA and CDR2 FQGNSA. The TCR comes from a female donor in good health, enrolled as a control in a pregnancy study. The rearrangement uses TRBV7-2 and TRBJ1-5; TRBD1 matches at 8 bases. The sequencing used peripheral blood, collected in the first trimester of pregnancy. CDR3 loop: CASSLGGTGGVSNQPQHF. CDR3 nucleotides: TGTGCCAGCAGCCTAGGAGGGACAGGTGGGGTTAGCAATCAGCCCCAGCATTTT.